This record concerns one T cell receptor (beta chain) sequence. What it binds is not known. This sample is part of a study of T cell responses to AZD1222 COVID-19 vaccine. Study-wide results and limits: Spike-specific TCRs gained breadth and depth after people received two AZD1222 doses. Variant regions that are unmutated are reportedly the target of nearly half of spike-specific TCRs. Repertoire samples came only from after the peak T cell response. The sample set comprised mostly white British donors with more females, and clonal diversity was possibly underestimated.

The protocol was immunoSEQ multiplex PCR, while the TCRdb copy is restricted to in-frame clones and leaves out a portion. The sample carries about 150,000 clones, roughly nine tenths recorded once. The ends lost 6 bases at V and 4 bases at J; junction bases unmatched: 21. Germline values: CDR1 LNHDA, CDR2 SQIVND (reference sequence). The length of the CDR3 is 19 residues. This rearrangement joins TRBV19 to TRBJ2-3; TRBD2 matches at 8 bases. The specimen comprised peripheral blood, sampled on day 0 of AZD1222 vaccination. The TCR was taken from an adult in good health. The CDR3 here is CASSPTGAFAGGFSDTQYF. The CDR3 DNA follows: TGTGCCAGTAGCCCAACCGGGGCCTTTGCGGGGGGTTTTTCAGATACGCAGTATTTT.